The present entry profiles one T cell receptor beta chain with its context. The data originate from a study of cytomegalovirus exposure and HLA in healthy donors. In the PCR, 60 Vbeta and 13 Jbeta primers were used. Some clones are missing from TCRdb's copy, which holds only in-frame ones; the method was immunoSEQ multiplex PCR. The sample yields roughly 160,000 clones, roughly 80% seen once. This CDR3 region has 15 residues. CDR1 is LNHDA, CDR2 SQIVND, per germline (reference sequence). The junction had 6 bases not matched to a gene; V was cut back by 2 bases and J by 6 bases. The chain joins TRBV19 to TRBJ1-4; 7 nucleotides agree with TRBD1. This TCR came from a woman between 50 and 59 years old in good health and CMV-seronegative. The specimen sequenced was PBMCs. The CDR3 loop is CASSIPGRGDEKLFF. The CDR3 DNA reads TGTGCCAGTAGTATACCCGGCAGGGGGGATGAAAAACTGTTTTTT.